This is a list of T cell receptor beta chains from one sample in a study of blood T cell repertoires in COVID-19. Here immunoSEQ multiplex PCR was the method, and the copy in TCRdb shows in-frame clones only, minus some. This sample has 100,000 or so clones, with around 80% found just once. Material for sequencing was peripheral blood. The receptors were gathered from a man aged 60 to 69 with acute or convalescent COVID-19. The CDR3 runs from the conserved cysteine through the conserved F or W. Each record gives: D gene, J gene, clone size, V gene, CDR3 DNA, CDR3 protein. A D gene is named only where the DNA matches it firmly. Expanded clones are given a class, and other clones once, few, many or no size at all.

TRBD2 TRBJ2-1 - TRBV5-1 TGCGCCAGCAGTGGACTAGCGGGACACAATGAGCAGTTCTTC CASSGLAGHNEQFF
- TRBJ2-7 - TRBV11-3 TGTGCCAGCAGACCTAGTACAGGCCAGAGCTCCTACGAGCAGTACTTC CASRPSTGQSSYEQYF
TRBD1 TRBJ2-3 once TRBV2 TGTGCCGGAAGACAGGGGTCCACCCAAGATACGCAGTATTTT CAGRQGSTQDTQYF
- TRBJ2-1 - TRBV27 TGTGCCAGCAGTTTATTCAGGGTTGATAATGAGCAGTTCTTC CASSLFRVDNEQFF
- TRBJ2-3 - TRBV5-1 TGCGCCAGCAGCGGGGGCAGTCGGGGTGGCGATACGCAGTATTTT CASSGGSRGGDTQYF
TRBD1 TRBJ2-3 - TRBV19 TGTGCCAGTTCCCGGGACAGGGCCTTGGATACGCAGTATTTT CASSRDRALDTQYF
TRBD1 TRBJ2-2 - TRBV11-3 TGTGCCAGCGATCTAGAGGGGGCTTCGAACACCGGGGAGCTGTTTTTT CASDLEGASNTGELFF
TRBD2 TRBJ2-7 - TRBV9 TGTGCCAGCAGCGTAGGTAGCGGGGGGCCTTGGGAGCAGTACTTC CASSVGSGGPWEQYF
TRBD2 TRBJ2-2 - TRBV9 TGTGCCAGCAGCGACCCCCTAGCGGGAGTTGGCGGCGGGGAGCTGTTTTTT CASSDPLAGVGGGELFF
- TRBJ2-1 few TRBV7-9 TGTGCCAGCAGCTTACCCGACAGAACCTACAATGAGCAGTTCTTC CASSLPDRTYNEQFF
- TRBJ2-4 - TRBV19 TGTGCCAGTAAGGGACAACCCGGAGCCAAAAACATTCAGTACTTC CASKGQPGAKNIQYF
TRBD1 TRBJ1-4 - TRBV5-1 TGCGCCAGCAGCCCCACGATAGGGACAGGGGCGGATGAAAAACTGTTTTTT CASSPTIGTGADEKLFF
TRBD2 TRBJ2-1 - TRBV15 TGTGCCACCAGCAGAGATCCCAGCGGGAGGTTCAATGAGCAGTTCTTC CATSRDPSGRFNEQFF
TRBD2 TRBJ2-1 - TRBV29-1 TGCAGCGTTAGCGGGAGGCAAAACCCCTACAATGAGCAGTTCTTC CSVSGRQNPYNEQFF
- TRBJ1-5 - TRBV12-5 TGTGCTAGTGCTTCAATACTCAATCAGCCCCAGCATTTT CASASILNQPQHF
TRBD1 TRBJ2-5 - TRBV12-5 TGTGCTAGTGGGAGAGGACAGGGGGGAGGTCAAGAGACCCAGTACTTC CASGRGQGGGQETQYF
- TRBJ2-1 once TRBV9 TGTGCCAGCAGCGTAGTTTCAACTAGCTCCTACAATGAGCAGTTCTTC CASSVVSTSSYNEQFF
TRBD1 TRBJ1-2 - TRBV19 TGTGCCAGTACTCCGGGACAGGGGGATTATGGCTACACCTTC CASTPGQGDYGYTF
- TRBJ1-2 - TRBV5-1 TGCGCCAGCAGCAACGGGGGTAGCTATGGCTACACCTTC CASSNGGSYGYTF
TRBD1 TRBJ1-5 few TRBV19 TGTGCCAGTAGTATAGGACAGGGTATAGGGCCCCAGCATTTT CASSIGQGIGPQHF
TRBD1 TRBJ2-5 few TRBV18 TGTGCCAGCTCTTGGACAGGGGGCGAGACCCAGTACTTC CASSWTGGETQYF
- TRBJ1-1 - TRBV6-5 TGTGCCAGCAGTAGTACATGGAACACTGAAGCTTTCTTT CASSSTWNTEAFF
TRBD2 TRBJ2-1 - TRBV11-3 TGTGCCAGCAGCTTATTGGGGACTAGCGGGGGTAATGAGCAGTTCTTC CASSLLGTSGGNEQFF
- TRBJ2-2 - TRBV5-4 TGTGCCAGCAGCCCCAAGGTTGGCAGGGAGGCCGGGGAGCTGTTTTTT CASSPKVGREAGELFF
TRBD1 TRBJ2-6 - TRBV3-1/TRBV3-2 TGTGCCAGCACCACAGGGGGGAGGTCTGGGGCCAACGTCCTGACTTTC CASTTGGRSGANVLTF
- TRBJ2-1 - TRBV6-5 TGTGCCAGCATGGGGACACGAGATGAGCAGTTCTTC CASMGTRDEQFF
TRBD1 TRBJ2-3 few TRBV5-1 TGCGCCAGCACCATTACAGGGGACGGAGATACGCAGTATTTT CASTITGDGDTQYF
- TRBJ2-1 - TRBV14 TGTGCCAGCAGCCAACCCCAGGCGAGCTCCTACAATGAGCAGTTCTTC CASSQPQASSYNEQFF
- TRBJ1-2 - TRBV2 TGTGCCAGCAGTGGACAACTCTATGGCTACACCTTC CASSGQLYGYTF
- TRBJ1-4 - TRBV5-6 TGTGCCAGCACCGGCGGGCGTGAAAAACTGTTTTTT CASTGGREKLFF
TRBD2 TRBJ2-2 - TRBV9 TGTGCCAGCAGCGCGACTAGCAACACCGGGGAGCTGTTTTTT CASSATSNTGELFF
- TRBJ2-2 few TRBV5-4 TGTGCCAGCAGCAAGACAGGCCTGAACACCGGGGAGCTGTTTTTT CASSKTGLNTGELFF
- TRBJ2-3 - TRBV24-1 TGTGCCACCAGTGGAGGCCCGGCAGATACGCAGTATTTT CATSGGPADTQYF
- TRBJ2-3 - TRBV9 TGTGCCAGCAGCGTAGAATCCCATAGCACAGATACGCAGTATTTT CASSVESHSTDTQYF
TRBD2 TRBJ2-6 - TRBV7-9 TGTGCCAGCAGCTTTGGGCTCGCGGGAGGCCTCTCTGGGGCCAACGTCCTGACTTTC CASSFGLAGGLSGANVLTF
- TRBJ1-1 - TRBV29-1 TGCAGCGCTCAGCGGGGGGTCCTCAACACTGAAGCTTTCTTT CSAQRGVLNTEAFF
- TRBJ1-1 - TRBV7-2 TGTGCCAGCAGTACCGGGGGGTTCGGTGAAGCTTTCTTT CASSTGGFGEAFF
TRBD1 TRBJ1-3 - TRBV2 TGTGCCAGCAGTCCCGTGGACAGGCTCGGCTCTGGAAACACCATATATTTT CASSPVDRLGSGNTIYF
- TRBJ1-3 many TRBV25-1 TGTGCCAGCAGTGACCCGAGCTCTGGAAACACCATATATTTT CASSDPSSGNTIYF
- TRBJ1-2 - TRBV19 TGTGCCAGTAGTATAAGCGGGGAGTACTATGGCTACACCTTC CASSISGEYYGYTF
- TRBJ2-6 - TRBV7-3 TGTGCCAGCAGCATAAATCCAGCCGGGACACCAATCTCTGGGGCCAACGTCCTGACTTTC CASSINPAGTPISGANVLTF
- TRBJ1-2 - TRBV25-1 TGTGCCAGCAGTGAGGGAGACCGATATGGCTACACCTTC CASSEGDRYGYTF
- TRBJ1-1 - TRBV16 TGTGCCAGCAGCCAACGGGTGAACACTGAAGCTTTCTTT CASSQRVNTEAFF
- TRBJ2-3 - TRBV6-6 TGTGCCAGCAGTTATCTGTACACAGATACGCAGTATTTT CASSYLYTDTQYF
TRBD1 TRBJ1-4 - TRBV5-1 TGCGCCAGCCGCGGGAATGTACAGGGGGCTGAAAAACTGTTTTTT CASRGNVQGAEKLFF
- TRBJ1-1 - TRBV11-3 TGTGCCAGCAGGTCACTCCGACTAAGGAACACTGAAGCTTTCTTT CASRSLRLRNTEAFF
TRBD2 TRBJ2-1 - TRBV5-1 TGCGCCAGCAGCTTGGATAGTTTTAGCGGGACCTACAATGAGCAGTTCTTC CASSLDSFSGTYNEQFF
- TRBJ1-4 - TRBV25-1 TGTGCCAGCAGTGACCAAACAGGGACCTCAACTAATGAAAAACTGTTTTTT CASSDQTGTSTNEKLFF